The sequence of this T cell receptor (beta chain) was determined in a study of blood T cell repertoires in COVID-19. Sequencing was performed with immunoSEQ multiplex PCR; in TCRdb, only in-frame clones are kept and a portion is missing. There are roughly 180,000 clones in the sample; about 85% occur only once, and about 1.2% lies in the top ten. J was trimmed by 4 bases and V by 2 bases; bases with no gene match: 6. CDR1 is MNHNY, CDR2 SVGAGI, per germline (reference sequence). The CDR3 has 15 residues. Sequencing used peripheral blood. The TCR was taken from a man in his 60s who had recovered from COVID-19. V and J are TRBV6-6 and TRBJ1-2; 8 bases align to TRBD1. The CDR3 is CASSYTGGPGYGYTF. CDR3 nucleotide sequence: TGTGCCAGCAGTTACACAGGGGGACCGGGCTATGGCTACACCTTC.